The 17 T cell receptor beta chains in this list originate from one sample, sequenced in a study of cytomegalovirus exposure and HLA in healthy donors. TCRdb keeps only in-frame clones here, not all; method: immunoSEQ multiplex PCR. The sample has about 360,000 clones, about nine tenths seen once. The sequenced sample consisted of PBMCs. Every receptor here comes from a woman younger than 35 in good health and CMV-seronegative.

The sample holds one count of this clone. V gene TRBV19 combines with J gene TRBJ1-6; D call uncertain. V lost 3 bases, J lost 11 bases, and 8 bases lay in between. From germline, CDR1 is LNHDA and CDR2 SQIVND (reference sequence). The CDR3 is made up of 12 amino acids. Here the CDR3 DNA reads TGTGCCAGTAGTATCGGGAATCCACCCCTCCACTTT. This codes for CASSIGNPPLHF.

This rearrangement joins TRBV5-4 to TRBJ1-2; 9 bases map to TRBD1. V lost 0 bases to trimming and J lost 7 bases; unmatched junction nucleotides: 13. There are 17 residues in the CDR3. Germline values: CDR1 SGHNT, CDR2 YYREEE (reference sequence). CDR3 amino acids: CASSLEPSGTGLFGYTF. Written as DNA, the CDR3 is TGTGCCAGCAGCTTGGAGCCCTCGGGGACAGGGCTATTTGGCTACACCTTC. Based on the CDR3 plus reference TRBV5-4 and TRBJ1-2, the full variable domain is ETGVTQSPTHLIKTRGQQVTLRCSSQSGHNTVSWYQQALGQGPQFIFQYYREEENGRGNFPPRFSGLQFPNYSSELNVNALELDDSALYLCASSLEPSGTGLFGYTFGSGTRLTVV.

The chain recombines TRBV2 with TRBJ1-3, with a tentative D call TRBD1 (5 bases). CDR3 length equals 14 residues. CDR1 and CDR2 (germline): SNHLY, FYNNEI. Trimming removed 6 bases from V and 3 bases from J, with 12 bases in between. The CDR3: CASSGGGGGNTIYF. CDR3 nucleotides: TGTGCCAGCAGCGGAGGCGGGGGTGGAAACACCATATATTTT.

This clone showed up just a few times. The gene calls are TRBV4-1 and TRBJ2-7, with D possibly matching TRBD1 (5 bases). Trimming took 4 bases from V and 0 from J, leaving 13 bases between them. Per germline, CDR1 MGHRA and CDR2 YSYEKL. The CDR3 sequence is 15 residues long. CDR3 residues: CASSLEDSRSYEQYF. Here the CDR3 DNA reads TGCGCCAGCAGCCTAGAAGACAGCCGCTCCTACGAGCAGTACTTC.

The chain is built from TRBV27 and TRBJ2-7; TRBD2 is a possible D gene (6 bases). The CDR3 sequence is 12 residues long. Trimming removed 8 bases at V and 2 bases at J, with 10 bases between. Per the germline V gene, CDR1 is MNHEY and CDR2 is SMNVEV (reference sequence). DNA for the CDR3: TGTGCCAGCTGGGACTTCGCCTACGAGCAGTACTTC. Its protein is CASWDFAYEQYF.

The rearrangement joins TRBV7-9 to TRBJ1-3, with TRBD1 matching 7 bases. The CDR3 spans 16 residues. After removal of 1 base from V and 4 bases from J, the junction contained 7 bases not matched to a gene. Germline CDR1 SEHNR, CDR2 FQNEAQ (reference sequence). In nucleotides, the CDR3 is TGTGCCAGCAGCTTAGTCCCGGGACAGATCGGAAACACCATATATTTT. It specifies CASSLVPGQIGNTIYF.

The chain has TRBV6-5 and TRBJ2-7; 7 positions match TRBD2. Per germline, CDR1 MNHEY and CDR2 SVGAGI. The CDR3 runs 15 residues. The V gene end was trimmed by 0 bases and the J gene end by 2 bases; junction bases not matched to a gene: 4. CDR3 in DNA: TGTGCCAGCAGTTACTCCCCTAGCGGTCCCTACGAGCAGTACTTC. As protein: CASSYSPSGPYEQYF.

The chain joins TRBV6-6 to TRBJ1-1; D is possibly TRBD1 (5 bases). Trimming shortened V by 6 bases and J by 6 bases, and 17 bases separated the two germline ends. Germline V gene data show CDR1 as MNHNY and CDR2 as SVGAGI (reference sequence). The CDR3 consists of 14 residues. CDR3 DNA: TGTGCCAGCAGCCCCGCGGGGCCTAACGCTGAAGCTTTCTTT. Protein: CASSPAGPNAEAFF.

J is TRBJ1-5 and V is TRBV30, with a weak D call TRBD1 (6 bases). Germline V CDR1 and CDR2: GTSNPN, SVGIG (reference sequence). With 4 bases removed from V and 5 bases from J, the gap between germline ends came to 15 bases. This CDR3 is built from 14 residues. In DNA form, the CDR3 reads TGTGCCTGGACAGTTACAGGGAACGATCAGCCCCAGCATTTT. Protein product: CAWTVTGNDQPQHF.

The chain uses TRBV7-9 and TRBJ1-1; 12 bases are a match to TRBD1. This CDR3 contains 15 residues. V was pared by 6 bases and J by 5 bases, with 7 bases of the junction left unmatched. Germline CDR1 and CDR2: SEHNR and FQNEAQ (reference sequence). CDR3 protein: CASRGQGARVTEAFF. The DNA for the CDR3 is TGTGCCAGCAGGGGACAGGGGGCGCGGGTAACTGAAGCTTTCTTT.

J is TRBJ1-2 and V is TRBV7-9, with a weak D call TRBD1 (5 bases). V gave up 6 bases and J gave up 0 bases, with 26 bases separating them. This CDR3 has 19 residues. CDR1 and CDR2 from the germline V gene are SEHNR and FQNEAQ (reference sequence). The CDR3 spells CASRLALTGESKANYGYTF. For the CDR3, the DNA is TGTGCCAGCAGACTAGCCCTTACAGGTGAATCTAAAGCTAACTATGGCTACACCTTC.

This chain joins TRBV27 and TRBJ2-1; 10 bases line up with TRBD2. V shed 0 bases and J 8 bases; nucleotides not matched to a gene: 10. CDR3 size: 17 residues. Germline loops: CDR1 MNHEY, CDR2 SMNVEV (reference sequence). Here the CDR3 DNA reads TGTGCCAGCAGTTTATCCTCCTCTAGCGGGAGTGGCTATGAGCAGTTCTTC. Its protein product is CASSLSSSSGSGYEQFF.

The CDR3 sequence: CASRGQGRANEKLFF. CDR3 DNA sequence: TGTGCCAGCAGGGGACAGGGGAGGGCTAATGAAAAACTGTTTTTT. The rearrangement links TRBV19 to TRBJ1-4; the match to TRBD1 covers 10 bases. V was pared by 9 bases and J by 3 bases, with 7 bases of the junction left unmatched. Germline CDR1 LNHDA, CDR2 SQIVND (reference sequence). The CDR3 totals 15 residues.

This clone was observed a handful of times. This chain links TRBV7-9 with TRBJ2-7; 8 bases align to TRBD1. V was clipped by 4 bases and J by 6 bases; unmatched bases: 2. The germline gives CDR1 SEHNR, CDR2 FQNEAQ (reference sequence). The CDR3 sequence is 12 residues long. CDR3 protein: CASSSTGVEQYF. DNA for the CDR3: TGTGCCAGCAGCTCGACAGGGGTCGAGCAGTACTTC.

The CDR3 spells CASSTIGAYEQYF. CDR3 coding DNA: TGTGCCAGCAGTACTATAGGGGCTTACGAGCAGTACTTC. The chain employs TRBV2 and TRBJ2-7; weak D call: TRBD1 (5 bases). This CDR3 is 13 amino acids long. Trimming shortened V by 5 bases and J by 4 bases, and 12 bases separated the two germline ends. The V gene's germline CDR1 is SNHLY and CDR2 FYNNEI.

V is TRBV27 and J is TRBJ2-1; D might be TRBD2 (5 bases). The CDR3 is 12 residues long. Per germline, CDR1 MNHEY and CDR2 SMNVEV (reference sequence). The germline V and J ends were trimmed by 6 bases and 6 bases, with 9 bases remaining between them. This chain's CDR3 is CASREVGNEQFF. CDR3 DNA sequence: TGTGCCAGCAGGGAGGTGGGCAATGAGCAGTTCTTC.

The gene calls are TRBV6-1 and TRBJ1-2; D might be TRBD1 (5 bases). The CDR3 extends over 14 amino acids. The germline gives CDR1 MNHNS, CDR2 SASEGT. This chain's CDR3 is CASLGAGSNYGYTF. DNA for the CDR3: TGTGCATCCCTCGGTGCAGGGTCTAACTATGGCTACACCTTC.